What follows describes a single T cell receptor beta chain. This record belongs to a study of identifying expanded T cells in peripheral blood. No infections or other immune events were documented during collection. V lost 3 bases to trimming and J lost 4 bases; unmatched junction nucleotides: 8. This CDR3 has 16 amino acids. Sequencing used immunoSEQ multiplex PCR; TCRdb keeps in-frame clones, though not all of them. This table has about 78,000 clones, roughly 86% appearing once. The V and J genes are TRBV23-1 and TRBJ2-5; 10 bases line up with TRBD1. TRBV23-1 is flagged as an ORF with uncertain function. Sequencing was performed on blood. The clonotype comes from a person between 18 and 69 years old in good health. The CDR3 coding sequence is TGCGCCAGCAGTCATGCTGGGACAGGGGAAGGAGAGACCCAGTACTTC. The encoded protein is CASSHAGTGEGETQYF.